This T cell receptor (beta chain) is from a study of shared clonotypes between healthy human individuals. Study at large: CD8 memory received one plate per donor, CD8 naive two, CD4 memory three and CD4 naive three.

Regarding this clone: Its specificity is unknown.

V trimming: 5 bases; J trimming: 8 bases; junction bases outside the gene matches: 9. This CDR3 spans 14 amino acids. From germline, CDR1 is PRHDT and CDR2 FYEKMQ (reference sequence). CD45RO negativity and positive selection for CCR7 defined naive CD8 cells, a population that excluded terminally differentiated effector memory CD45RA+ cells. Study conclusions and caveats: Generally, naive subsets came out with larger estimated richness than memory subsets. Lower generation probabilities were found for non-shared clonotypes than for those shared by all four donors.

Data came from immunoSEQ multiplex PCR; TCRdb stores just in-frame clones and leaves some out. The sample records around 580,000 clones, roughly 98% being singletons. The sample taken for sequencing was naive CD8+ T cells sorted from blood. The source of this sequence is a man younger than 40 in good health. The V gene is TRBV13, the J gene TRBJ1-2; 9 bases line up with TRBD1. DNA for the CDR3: TGTGCCAGCAGCCGGGGACAGGGCGGACTCGGCTACACCTTC. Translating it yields CASSRGQGGLGYTF.